This T cell receptor (beta chain) appears in the sequencing data of a study of cytomegalovirus exposure and HLA in healthy donors. Findings and caveats of the study: According to the study, 160 or so TCR beta chains were cytomegalovirus-associated.

V dropped 8 bases and J dropped 4 bases, with 15 bases sitting between them. CDR1 LNHDA and CDR2 SQIVND come from the germline V gene (reference sequence). The CDR3 sequence is 14 residues long. The PCR contained 60 Vbeta and 13 Jbeta primers. Using immunoSEQ multiplex PCR, the repertoire was profiled, and TCRdb retains in-frame clones only, with some absent. This table has 85,000 to 100,000 clones, under 75% appearing once. About this clone itself: The target antigen is unknown.

The records omit this donor's CMV serostatus. The sample was PBMCs. This TCR was sampled from a human donor in good health. The chain carries TRBV19 and TRBJ1-3; perhaps TRBD1 as D (5 bases). In DNA form, the CDR3 reads TGTGCCAGTGGCGAGACAGTGGCAGGAAACACCATATATTTT. This gives the protein CASGETVAGNTIYF.